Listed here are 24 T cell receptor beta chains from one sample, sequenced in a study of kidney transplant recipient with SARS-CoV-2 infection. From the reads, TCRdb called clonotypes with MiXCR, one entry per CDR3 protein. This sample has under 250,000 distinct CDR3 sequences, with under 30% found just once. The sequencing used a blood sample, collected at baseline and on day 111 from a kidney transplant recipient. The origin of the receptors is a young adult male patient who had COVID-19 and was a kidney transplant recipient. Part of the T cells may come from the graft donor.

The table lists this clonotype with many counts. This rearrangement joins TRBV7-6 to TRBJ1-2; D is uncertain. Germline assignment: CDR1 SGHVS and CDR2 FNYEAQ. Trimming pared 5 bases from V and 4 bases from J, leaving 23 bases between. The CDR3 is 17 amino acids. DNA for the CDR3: TGTGCCAGCAGCGGTCGCGCTGAATCTCGAAAGACCTATGGCTACACCTTC. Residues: CASSGRAESRKTYGYTF.

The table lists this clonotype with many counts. CDR3 DNA: TGTGCCAGCAGCATTGGACTGGAGCAGTTCTTC. Amino acids: CASSIGLEQFF. This chain links TRBV7-8 with TRBJ2-1; tentatively, D is TRBD2 (5 bases). Germline CDR1 and CDR2: SGHVS and FQNEAQ. CDR3 length equals 11 residues. V lost 5 bases, J lost 10 bases, and 9 bases lay in between.

CDR3 region: CASRTTGGAYNEQFF. The CDR3 DNA reads as TGTGCCAGCAGAACGACAGGGGGGGCCTACAATGAGCAGTTCTTC. This rearrangement joins TRBV6-5 to TRBJ2-1; 9 bases fit TRBD1. V gave up 6 bases and J gave up 2 bases; unmatched junction bases: 5. This CDR3 has 15 amino acids. CDR1 is MNHEY, CDR2 SVGAGI, per germline.

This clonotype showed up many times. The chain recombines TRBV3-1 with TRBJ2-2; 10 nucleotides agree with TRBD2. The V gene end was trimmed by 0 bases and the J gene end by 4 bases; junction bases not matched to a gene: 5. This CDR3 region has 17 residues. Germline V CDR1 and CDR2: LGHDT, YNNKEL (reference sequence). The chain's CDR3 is CASSQDWASGSTGELFF. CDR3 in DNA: TGTGCCAGCAGCCAAGATTGGGCTAGCGGGAGCACCGGGGAGCTGTTTTTT.

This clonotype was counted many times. The CDR3 protein is CSAQVEAANTGELFF. CDR3 DNA sequence: TGCAGTGCTCAGGTGGAGGCCGCGAACACCGGGGAGCTGTTTTTT. V is TRBV20-1 and J is TRBJ2-2, with D possibly matching TRBD2 (5 bases). The CDR3 totals 15 residues. In germline, CDR1 is DFQATT, CDR2 SNEGSKA (reference sequence). Trimming removed 5 bases from V and 0 bases from J, with 13 bases in between.

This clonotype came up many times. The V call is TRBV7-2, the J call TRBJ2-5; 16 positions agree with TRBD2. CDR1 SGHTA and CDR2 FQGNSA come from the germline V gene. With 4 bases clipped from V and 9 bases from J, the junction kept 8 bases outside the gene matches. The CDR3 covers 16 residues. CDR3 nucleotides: TGTGCCAGCAGCTCCGGGACTAGCGGGAGGGGCCCGGCCCAGTACTTC. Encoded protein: CASSSGTSGRGPAQYF.

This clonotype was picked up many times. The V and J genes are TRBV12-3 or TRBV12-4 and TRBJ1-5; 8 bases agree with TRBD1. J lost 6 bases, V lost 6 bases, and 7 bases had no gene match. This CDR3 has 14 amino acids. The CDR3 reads CASSSGGAGQPQHF. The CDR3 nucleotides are TGTGCCAGCAGCTCAGGGGGCGCGGGTCAGCCCCAGCATTTT.

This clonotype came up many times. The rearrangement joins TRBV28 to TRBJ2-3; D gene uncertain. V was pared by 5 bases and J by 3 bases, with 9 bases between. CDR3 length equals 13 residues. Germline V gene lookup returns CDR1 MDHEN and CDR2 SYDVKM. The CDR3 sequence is CASSPTITDTQYF. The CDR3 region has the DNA TGTGCCAGCAGTCCCACTATTACAGATACGCAGTATTTT.

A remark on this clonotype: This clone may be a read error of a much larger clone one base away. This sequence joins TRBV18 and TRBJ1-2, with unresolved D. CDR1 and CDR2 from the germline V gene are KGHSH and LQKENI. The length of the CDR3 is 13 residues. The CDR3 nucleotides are TGTGCCAGCTCACCAAGGGCAGGCTATAGCTACACCTTC. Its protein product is CASSPRAGYSYTF.

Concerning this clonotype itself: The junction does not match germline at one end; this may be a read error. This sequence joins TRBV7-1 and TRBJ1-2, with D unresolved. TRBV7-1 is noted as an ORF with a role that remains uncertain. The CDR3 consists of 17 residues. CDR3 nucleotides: TGTGCCAGCAGCGGATTAACTCACGAGGGAAAGACCTATAGCTACACCTTC. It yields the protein CASSGLTHEGKTYSYTF.

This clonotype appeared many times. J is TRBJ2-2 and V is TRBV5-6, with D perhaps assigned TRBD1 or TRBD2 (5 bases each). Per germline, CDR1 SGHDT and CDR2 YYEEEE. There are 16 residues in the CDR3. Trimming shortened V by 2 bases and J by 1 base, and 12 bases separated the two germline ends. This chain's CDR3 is CASSFSGTENTGELFF. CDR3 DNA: TGTGCCAGCAGCTTCTCCGGGACGGAGAACACCGGGGAGCTGTTTTTT. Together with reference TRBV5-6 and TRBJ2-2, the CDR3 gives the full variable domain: DAGVTQSPTHLIKTRGQQVTLRCSPKSGHDTVSWYQQALGQGPQFIFQYYEEEERQRGNFPDRFSGHQFPNYSSELNVNALLLGDSALYLCASSFSGTENTGELFFGEGSRLTVL.

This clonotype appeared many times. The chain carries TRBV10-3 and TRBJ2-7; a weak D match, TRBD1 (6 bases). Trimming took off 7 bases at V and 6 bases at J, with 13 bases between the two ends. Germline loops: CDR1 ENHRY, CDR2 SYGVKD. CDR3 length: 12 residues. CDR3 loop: CAINSGDSEQYF. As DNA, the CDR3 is TGTGCCATCAATTCAGGGGATTCCGAGCAGTACTTC.

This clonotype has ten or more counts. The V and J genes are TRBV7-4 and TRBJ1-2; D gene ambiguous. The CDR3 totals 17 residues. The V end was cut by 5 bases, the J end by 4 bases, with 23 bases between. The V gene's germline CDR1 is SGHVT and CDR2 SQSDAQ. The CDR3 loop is CASSASCSARKTYGYTF. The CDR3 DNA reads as TGTGCCAGCAGCGCTTCATGTTCAGCTCGAAAGACCTATGGCTACACCTTC.

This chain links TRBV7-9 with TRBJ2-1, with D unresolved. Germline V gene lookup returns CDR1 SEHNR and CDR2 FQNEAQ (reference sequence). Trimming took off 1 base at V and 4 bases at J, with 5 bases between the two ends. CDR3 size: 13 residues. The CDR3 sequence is CASSLVWYNEQFF. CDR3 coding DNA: TGTGCCAGCAGCTTAGTCTGGTACAATGAGCAGTTCTTC.

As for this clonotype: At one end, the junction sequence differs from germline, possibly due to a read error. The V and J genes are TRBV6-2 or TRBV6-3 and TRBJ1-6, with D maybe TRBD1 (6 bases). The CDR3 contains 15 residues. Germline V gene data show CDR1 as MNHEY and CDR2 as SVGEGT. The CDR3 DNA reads TGTGCCAGCAGCCCCGGACGGGGGGCGAATTCACCCCCCCACTTT. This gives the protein CASSPGRGANSPPHF.

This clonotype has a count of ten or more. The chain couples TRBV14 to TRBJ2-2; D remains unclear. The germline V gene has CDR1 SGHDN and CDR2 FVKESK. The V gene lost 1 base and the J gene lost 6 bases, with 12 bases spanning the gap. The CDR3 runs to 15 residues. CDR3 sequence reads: CASSQAEFSPGELFF. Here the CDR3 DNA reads TGTGCCAGCAGCCAAGCCGAGTTTTCCCCCGGGGAGCTGTTTTTT.

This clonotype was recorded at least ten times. The CDR3 coding sequence is TGTGCCAGCAGTTACTCGTGGGACAGGGGCACAGATACGCAGTATTTT. It translates to CASSYSWDRGTDTQYF. J is TRBJ2-3 and V is TRBV6-5; 9 bases fit TRBD1. The CDR3 length is 16 residues. The germline V gene has CDR1 MNHEY and CDR2 SVGAGI. V gave up 0 bases and J gave up 1 base; unmatched junction bases: 2.

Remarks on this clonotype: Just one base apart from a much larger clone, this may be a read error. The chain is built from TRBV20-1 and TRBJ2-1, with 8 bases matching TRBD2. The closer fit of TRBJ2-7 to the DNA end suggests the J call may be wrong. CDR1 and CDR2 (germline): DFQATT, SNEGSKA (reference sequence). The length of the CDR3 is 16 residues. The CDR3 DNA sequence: TGCAGTGCTAGGGGTCTGTTGGCGGGGGGCTCCTGCGAGCAGTACTTC. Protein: CSARGLLAGGSCEQYF.

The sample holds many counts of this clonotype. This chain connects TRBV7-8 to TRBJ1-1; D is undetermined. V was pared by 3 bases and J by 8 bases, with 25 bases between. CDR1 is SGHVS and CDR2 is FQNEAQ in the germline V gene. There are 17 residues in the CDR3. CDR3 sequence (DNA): TGTGCCAGCAGCTTTCACCCCGAAGAGGGCGGCATAGAAGAAGCTTTCTTT. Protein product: CASSFHPEEGGIEEAFF.

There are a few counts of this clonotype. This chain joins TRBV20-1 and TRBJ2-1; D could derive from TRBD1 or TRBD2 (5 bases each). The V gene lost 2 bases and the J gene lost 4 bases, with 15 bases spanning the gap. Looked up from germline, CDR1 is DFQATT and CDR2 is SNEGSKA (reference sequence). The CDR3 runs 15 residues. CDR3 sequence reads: CSARQTAWGYNEQFF. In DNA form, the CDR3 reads TGCAGTGCTAGACAGACTGCTTGGGGGTACAATGAGCAGTTCTTC.

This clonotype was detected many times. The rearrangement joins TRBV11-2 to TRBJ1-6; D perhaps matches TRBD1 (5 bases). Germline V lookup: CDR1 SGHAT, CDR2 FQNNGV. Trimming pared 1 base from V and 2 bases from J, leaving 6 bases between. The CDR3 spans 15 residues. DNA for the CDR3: TGTGCCAGCAGCTTAGGGGGGACCTATAATTCACCCCTCCACTTT. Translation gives CASSLGGTYNSPLHF.

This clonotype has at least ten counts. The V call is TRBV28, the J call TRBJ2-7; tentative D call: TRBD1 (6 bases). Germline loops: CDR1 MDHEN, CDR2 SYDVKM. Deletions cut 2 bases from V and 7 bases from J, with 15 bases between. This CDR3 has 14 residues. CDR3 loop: CASSLDQDSWEQYF. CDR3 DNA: TGTGCCAGCAGTTTAGACCAGGACAGTTGGGAGCAGTACTTC.

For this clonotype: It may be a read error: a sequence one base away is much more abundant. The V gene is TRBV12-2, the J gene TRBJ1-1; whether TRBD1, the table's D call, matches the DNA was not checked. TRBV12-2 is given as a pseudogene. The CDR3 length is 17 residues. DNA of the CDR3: TGTGCAGGTCGCTCGGGACAGGGTATGTGGATGAACACTGAAGCTTTCTTT. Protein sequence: CAGRSGQGMWMNTEAFF.

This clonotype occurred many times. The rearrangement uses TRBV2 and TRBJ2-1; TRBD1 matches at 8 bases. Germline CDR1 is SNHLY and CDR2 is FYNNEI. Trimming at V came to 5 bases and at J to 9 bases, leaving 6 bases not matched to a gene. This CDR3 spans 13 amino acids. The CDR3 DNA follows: TGTGCCAGCAGTTCCCAGGGGGCCGGTGAGCAGTTCTTC. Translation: CASSSQGAGEQFF.